These T cell receptor beta chains were read from a single sample in a study of molecular identifiers for immune sequencing clone quantification. TCRdb itself ran the PCR reads through MiXCR, one entry per CDR3 protein. The table lists hundreds of thousands of distinct CDR3 sequences, around 20% of them singletons. Sequencing was done on a sample of naive CD8+ T cells from blood, with Jurkat cell RNA spiked in. These receptors were taken from a human donor in good health. Some libraries in this study had Jurkat cell RNA spiked in. Each CDR3 is given with its conserved first and last residue. The D gene is left open where the match is weak. Clone size is stated in some rows and not others, as once, few, many or a class when expanded.

size: many
D: -
V: TRBV7-6
J: TRBJ2-7
CDR3: CASSNRVNPTASYEQYF
DNA: TGTGCCAGCAGTAACCGGGTAAACCCAACGGCGTCCTACGAGCAGTACTTC

size: once
D: TRBD2
V: TRBV13
J: TRBJ2-1
CDR3: CVSSTRGVSYNEQFF
DNA: TGTGTCAGCAGCACGCGGGGGGTGTCCTACAATGAGCAGTTCTTC

size: few
D: -
V: TRBV7-9
J: TRBJ2-7
CDR3: CASSRPADYEQYF
DNA: TGTGCCAGCAGCCGCCCGGCCGACTACGAGCAGTACTTC

size: many
D: -
V: TRBV4-2
J: TRBJ1-5
CDR3: CASSQDPGDYQPQHF
DNA: TGTGCCAGCAGCCAAGATCCGGGGGATTATCAGCCCCAGCATTTT

size: few
D: -
V: TRBV30
J: TRBJ2-7
CDR3: CAWTQGASYEQYF
DNA: TGTGCCTGGACCCAGGGCGCCTCCTACGAGCAGTACTTC

size: -
D: -
V: TRBV7-2
J: TRBJ2-6
CDR3: CASSPLQAGSSGANVLTF
DNA: TGTGCCAGCAGCCCGCTCCAGGCAGGGTCTTCTGGGGCCAACGTCCTGACTTTC

size: -
D: -
V: TRBV7-9
J: TRBJ1-4
CDR3: CASSLPITGRTNEKLFF
DNA: TGTGCCAGCAGCCTTCCGATAACAGGACGAACTAATGAAAAACTGTTTTTT

size: few
D: TRBD1
V: TRBV12-3/TRBV12-4
J: TRBJ2-5
CDR3: CASGFRQGPQETQYF
DNA: TGTGCCAGCGGCTTTCGACAGGGACCCCAAGAGACCCAGTACTTC

size: many
D: -
V: TRBV5-1
J: TRBJ2-7
CDR3: CASSLLSFNEQYF
DNA: TGCGCCAGCAGCTTGCTTAGCTTCAACGAGCAGTACTTC

size: many
D: TRBD2
V: TRBV6-6
J: TRBJ2-1
CDR3: CASSYDSGRVYEQFF
DNA: TGTGCCAGCAGTTACGATAGCGGGAGGGTTTATGAGCAGTTCTTC

size: many
D: -
V: TRBV27
J: TRBJ2-7
CDR3: CASSLTGENYEQYF
DNA: TGTGCCAGCAGTTTAACCGGGGAGAACTACGAGCAGTACTTC

size: many
D: -
V: TRBV28
J: TRBJ2-7
CDR3: CASSLIRRDEQYF
DNA: TGTGCCAGCAGTTTAATAAGGCGGGACGAGCAGTACTTC

size: many
D: TRBD2
V: TRBV6-2/TRBV6-3
J: TRBJ2-3
CDR3: CASSYSGLAEPNTQYF
DNA: TGTGCCAGCAGTTATTCCGGACTAGCGGAGCCGAATACGCAGTATTTT

size: many
D: -
V: TRBV20-1
J: TRBJ1-2
CDR3: CSARDQTEAYGYTF
DNA: TGCAGTGCTAGAGATCAGACAGAAGCCTATGGCTACACCTTC

size: many
D: -
V: TRBV20-1
J: TRBJ2-7
CDR3: CSARRLGDYEQYF
DNA: TGCAGTGCTAGGAGGCTTGGGGACTACGAGCAGTACTTC

size: many
D: TRBD2
V: TRBV4-3
J: TRBJ2-1
CDR3: CASSQDLAGNYNEQFF
DNA: TGCGCCAGCAGCCAAGATTTAGCGGGGAATTACAATGAGCAGTTCTTC

size: many
D: TRBD1
V: TRBV12-3/TRBV12-4
J: TRBJ2-3
CDR3: CASRGSVGGIDTQYF
DNA: TGTGCCAGCAGAGGTAGCGTAGGGGGCATAGATACGCAGTATTTT

size: many
D: -
V: TRBV6-2/TRBV6-3
J: TRBJ2-2
CDR3: CASSYGPGELFF
DNA: TGTGCCAGCAGTTATGGGCCCGGGGAGCTGTTTTTT

size: many
D: -
V: TRBV19
J: TRBJ2-1
CDR3: CASSIGSSVYNEQFF
DNA: TGTGCCAGTAGTATAGGTAGCTCAGTCTACAATGAGCAGTTCTTC

size: -
D: TRBD1
V: TRBV18
J: TRBJ2-5
CDR3: CASSPPGQGTETQYF
DNA: TGTGCCAGCTCACCACCGGGACAGGGGACGGAGACCCAGTACTTC

size: -
D: -
V: TRBV7-9
J: TRBJ1-6
CDR3: CASSREGIRNSPLHF
DNA: TGTGCCAGCAGCCGTGAGGGGATTCGGAATTCACCCCTCCACTTT

size: once
D: -
V: TRBV7-9
J: TRBJ2-2
CDR3: CASRPTVWTENTGELFF
DNA: TGTGCCAGCAGACCCACAGTCTGGACGGAGAACACCGGGGAGCTGTTTTTT

size: many
D: -
V: TRBV5-4
J: TRBJ2-3
CDR3: CASSDPTVQSDTQYF
DNA: TGTGCCAGCAGTGACCCGACGGTACAATCAGATACGCAGTATTTT

size: many
D: -
V: TRBV7-9
J: TRBJ2-7
CDR3: CASTPAVVYEQYF
DNA: TGTGCCAGCACCCCCGCGGTGGTATACGAGCAGTACTTC

size: -
D: TRBD2
V: TRBV7-9
J: TRBJ2-7
CDR3: CASSSLAGGLQEQYF
DNA: TGTGCCAGCAGCTCCCTAGCGGGAGGTTTGCAAGAGCAGTACTTC

size: few
D: -
V: TRBV13
J: TRBJ2-5
CDR3: CASSWGLQETQYF
DNA: TGTGCCAGCAGCTGGGGGCTACAAGAGACCCAGTACTTC

size: many
D: -
V: TRBV30
J: TRBJ2-7
CDR3: CAWSVQGPDPVF
DNA: TGTGCCTGGAGTGTACAGGGTCCAGATCCGGTTTTC

size: many
D: -
V: TRBV4-3
J: TRBJ2-1
CDR3: CASSQDLLGGYNEQFF
DNA: TGCGCCAGCAGCCAAGATTTATTGGGGGGTTACAATGAGCAGTTCTTC

size: many
D: -
V: TRBV19
J: TRBJ1-4
CDR3: CASSMWSWNEKLFF
DNA: TGTGCCAGTAGTATGTGGAGTTGGAATGAAAAACTGTTTTTT

size: -
D: -
V: TRBV6-2/TRBV6-3
J: TRBJ2-7
CDR3: CASSYDGGPCEQYF
DNA: TGTGCCAGCAGTTACGATGGGGGGCCCTGCGAGCAGTACTTC

size: -
D: TRBD1
V: TRBV24-1
J: TRBJ2-1
CDR3: CATSDLTGASYNEQFF
DNA: TGTGCCACCAGTGATTTGACAGGGGCGTCCTACAATGAGCAGTTCTTC

size: many
D: -
V: TRBV20-1
J: TRBJ1-2
CDR3: CSAFSEEGYSYTF
DNA: TGCAGTGCTTTCTCCGAGGAGGGGTATAGCTACACCTTC

size: many
D: -
V: TRBV14
J: TRBJ2-2
CDR3: CASRRAGELFF
DNA: TGTGCCAGCAGGCGGGCCGGGGAGCTGTTTTTT

size: many
D: TRBD2
V: TRBV20-1
J: TRBJ2-3
CDR3: CSAPYTSGSVDTQYF
DNA: TGCAGTGCTCCCTATACTAGCGGGAGCGTCGATACGCAGTATTTT

size: many
D: -
V: TRBV20-1
J: TRBJ2-7
CDR3: CSARGGTRENEQYF
DNA: TGCAGTGCTAGAGGGGGGACCAGAGAGAACGAGCAGTACTTC

size: many
D: TRBD1
V: TRBV19
J: TRBJ1-2
CDR3: CASRTPDRGDRGYTF
DNA: TGTGCCAGTAGAACCCCGGACAGGGGGGATCGTGGCTACACCTTC

size: -
D: -
V: TRBV27
J: TRBJ2-1
CDR3: CASSLDGGYEQFF
DNA: TGTGCCAGCAGTTTGGACGGAGGGTATGAGCAGTTCTTC

size: many
D: TRBD2
V: TRBV6-5
J: TRBJ2-1
CDR3: CASSYAGTSGVYNEQFF
DNA: TGTGCCAGCAGTTACGCCGGGACTAGCGGGGTTTACAATGAGCAGTTCTTC

size: many
D: TRBD1
V: TRBV27
J: TRBJ1-1
CDR3: CASRPSLVQGGTEAFF
DNA: TGTGCCAGCAGACCCTCTTTGGTGCAGGGGGGTACTGAAGCTTTCTTT

size: many
D: TRBD2
V: TRBV29-1
J: TRBJ2-7
CDR3: CSVMGLAGERRYEQYF
DNA: TGCAGCGTTATGGGTCTAGCGGGAGAAAGGAGGTACGAGCAGTACTTC

size: many
D: -
V: TRBV27
J: TRBJ2-4
CDR3: CASRAGLLAKNIQYF
DNA: TGTGCCAGCAGGGCTGGGCTACTAGCCAAAAACATTCAGTACTTC

size: many
D: -
V: TRBV6-2/TRBV6-3
J: TRBJ1-1
CDR3: CASSRDLRDEAFF
DNA: TGTGCCAGCAGCCGGGACCTGAGGGATGAAGCTTTCTTT

size: -
D: TRBD1
V: TRBV4-1
J: TRBJ2-7
CDR3: CAGSRGQAYEQYF
DNA: TGCGCCGGCAGCCGAGGACAGGCGTACGAGCAGTACTTC

size: -
D: TRBD1
V: TRBV2
J: TRBJ2-7
CDR3: CASRTQGESYEQYF
DNA: TGTGCCAGCAGAACTCAGGGGGAATCCTACGAGCAGTACTTC

size: many
D: -
V: TRBV12-3/TRBV12-4
J: TRBJ2-7
CDR3: CASSLSGFRYEQYF
DNA: TGTGCCAGCAGTTTGTCGGGATTTAGGTACGAGCAGTACTTC

size: -
D: -
V: TRBV4-3
J: TRBJ2-2
CDR3: CASSHSAATGELVF
DNA: TGCGCCAGCAGCCATTCAGCCGCAACCGGGGAGCTGGTTTTT

size: few
D: TRBD2
V: TRBV3-1
J: TRBJ2-3
CDR3: CASSQGTSRGDTQYF
DNA: TGTGCCAGCAGCCAAGGGACTAGCCGAGGGGATACGCAGTATTTT

size: many
D: TRBD2
V: TRBV20-1
J: TRBJ2-5
CDR3: CSARGLAGGGASQYF
DNA: TGCAGTGCTAGGGGACTAGCGGGGGGGGGGGCCTCCCAGTACTTC

size: few
D: -
V: TRBV27
J: TRBJ2-3
CDR3: CASSLSLPTNTDTQYF
DNA: TGTGCCAGCAGTTTAAGCCTCCCCACCAACACAGATACGCAGTATTTT

size: many
D: TRBD1
V: TRBV12-3/TRBV12-4
J: TRBJ2-7
CDR3: CASSHRDSSYEQYF
DNA: TGTGCCAGCAGTCACCGGGACAGCTCCTACGAGCAGTACTTC

size: many
D: TRBD1
V: TRBV12-3/TRBV12-4
J: TRBJ2-5
CDR3: CARDRGKTQYF
DNA: TGTGCCAGGGACAGGGGAAAGACCCAGTACTTC

size: few
D: TRBD2
V: TRBV7-6
J: TRBJ2-7
CDR3: CASSNRGGSSEQYF
DNA: TGTGCCAGCAGCAACCGGGGAGGGTCCTCAGAGCAGTACTTC

size: many
D: -
V: TRBV27
J: TRBJ2-2
CDR3: CASSERGLVRTGELFF
DNA: TGTGCCAGCAGTGAACGGGGTTTGGTCAGGACCGGGGAGCTGTTTTTT

size: few
D: -
V: TRBV7-9
J: TRBJ2-1
CDR3: CASSPVGESYNEQFF
DNA: TGTGCCAGCAGCCCTGTCGGAGAGTCCTACAATGAGCAGTTCTTC